A selection of T cell receptor beta chains follows, all from one sample in a study of OX40 agonist ivuxolimab in advanced cancers. Clones were read by immunoSEQ multiplex PCR, and TCRdb kept only the in-frame ones, dropping some. This sample has 50,000 to 60,000 clones; about nine tenths occur once, and the top ten carry around 4.8%. Source: CD4+ or CD8+ T cells sorted from blood, taken in a trial of the OX40 agonist ivuxolimab. The receptors come from an adult with an advanced solid tumor such as melanoma, head and neck, liver or kidney cancer. CDR3s include the opening cysteine and the closing phenylalanine or tryptophan. The D gene is left open where the match is weak. Some rows have no size entry. The others give once, few or many, or a class for an expanded clone.

j_call: TRBJ1-2
d_call: -
clone_size: -
v_call: TRBV7-2
cdr3_aa: CASSLAGFYGYTF
cdr3_nt: TGTGCCAGCAGCTTAGCTGGGTTCTATGGCTACACCTTC

j_call: TRBJ1-2
d_call: -
clone_size: few
v_call: TRBV9
cdr3_aa: CASSITSNYGYTF
cdr3_nt: TGTGCCAGCAGCATTACCTCTAACTATGGCTACACCTTC

j_call: TRBJ2-1
d_call: TRBD1
clone_size: -
v_call: TRBV7-9
cdr3_aa: CASSPGQYNEQFF
cdr3_nt: TGTGCCAGCAGCCCGGGACAGTACAATGAGCAGTTCTTC

j_call: TRBJ2-7
d_call: -
clone_size: -
v_call: TRBV6-5
cdr3_aa: CASSRATSYEQYF
cdr3_nt: TGTGCCAGCTCCAGGGCTACCTCCTACGAGCAGTACTTC

j_call: TRBJ2-5
d_call: -
clone_size: -
v_call: TRBV11-2
cdr3_aa: CASSPRRGQETQYF
cdr3_nt: TGTGCCAGCAGCCCCCGCCGGGGGCAAGAGACCCAGTACTTC

j_call: TRBJ2-2
d_call: -
clone_size: -
v_call: TRBV5-1
cdr3_aa: CASSFKRANTGELFF
cdr3_nt: TGCGCCAGCAGCTTTAAGCGGGCGAACACCGGGGAGCTGTTTTTT

j_call: TRBJ1-1
d_call: TRBD1
clone_size: -
v_call: TRBV7-6
cdr3_aa: CASSKGQGMNTEAFF
cdr3_nt: TGTGCCAGCAGCAAGGGACAGGGGATGAACACTGAAGCTTTCTTT

j_call: TRBJ1-3
d_call: -
clone_size: -
v_call: TRBV12-1
cdr3_aa: CASSSSPRRNTIYF
cdr3_nt: TGTGCCAGCAGCTCCAGCCCCAGAAGAAACACCATATATTTT

j_call: TRBJ2-2
d_call: TRBD1
clone_size: -
v_call: TRBV5-4
cdr3_aa: CASSEGQTFNTGELFF
cdr3_nt: TGTGCCAGCAGCGAGGGACAGACCTTCAACACCGGGGAGCTGTTTTTT

j_call: TRBJ1-1
d_call: -
clone_size: -
v_call: TRBV7-3
cdr3_aa: CASSQGHQNTEAFF
cdr3_nt: TGTGCCAGCAGCCAGGGACACCAGAACACTGAAGCTTTCTTT

j_call: TRBJ1-2
d_call: -
clone_size: -
v_call: TRBV5-4
cdr3_aa: CASSLRGDDGYTF
cdr3_nt: TGTGCCAGCAGCTTGAGGGGGGACGATGGCTACACCTTC

j_call: TRBJ2-6
d_call: -
clone_size: once
v_call: TRBV6-4
cdr3_aa: CASSPDNSGANVLTF
cdr3_nt: TGTGCCAGCAGTCCCGACAACTCTGGGGCCAACGTCCTGACTTTC

j_call: TRBJ2-5
d_call: TRBD2
clone_size: -
v_call: TRBV13
cdr3_aa: CASSNTPSGGALIQETQYF
cdr3_nt: TGTGCCAGCAGCAATACCCCTAGCGGGGGCGCGCTGATCCAAGAGACCCAGTACTTC

j_call: TRBJ1-4
d_call: -
clone_size: -
v_call: TRBV30
cdr3_aa: CAWSVGRWEKLFF
cdr3_nt: TGTGCCTGGAGTGTAGGCAGGTGGGAAAAACTGTTTTTT

j_call: TRBJ1-2
d_call: -
clone_size: -
v_call: TRBV6-5
cdr3_aa: CASSPLDRYGYTF
cdr3_nt: TGTGCCAGCAGTCCCCTGGACCGCTATGGCTACACCTTC

j_call: TRBJ2-7
d_call: -
clone_size: once
v_call: TRBV6-5
cdr3_aa: CASSEGLNYEQYF
cdr3_nt: TGTGCCAGCAGTGAGGGGTTAAACTACGAGCAGTACTTC

j_call: TRBJ1-4
d_call: -
clone_size: -
v_call: TRBV7-2
cdr3_aa: CASSPIWGPTNEKLFF
cdr3_nt: TGTGCCAGCAGCCCGATTTGGGGACCAACTAATGAAAAACTGTTTTTT

j_call: TRBJ2-1
d_call: TRBD2
clone_size: -
v_call: TRBV2
cdr3_aa: CASSRIASGKTYNEQFF
cdr3_nt: TGTGCCAGCAGTAGGATTGCTAGCGGGAAGACCTACAATGAGCAGTTCTTC

j_call: TRBJ2-2
d_call: TRBD2
clone_size: -
v_call: TRBV5-1
cdr3_aa: CASSHLSGRAWSGELFF
cdr3_nt: TGCGCCAGCAGCCACCTGAGCGGGAGGGCCTGGAGCGGGGAGCTGTTTTTT

j_call: TRBJ1-1
d_call: -
clone_size: -
v_call: TRBV27
cdr3_aa: CASPRDAEAFF
cdr3_nt: TGTGCCAGCCCAAGGGACGCTGAAGCTTTCTTT

j_call: TRBJ2-5
d_call: TRBD2
clone_size: -
v_call: TRBV5-1
cdr3_aa: CASSLGGSGRAASGETQYF
cdr3_nt: TGCGCCAGCAGCTTGGGTGGTAGCGGGAGGGCCGCGTCTGGGGAGACCCAGTACTTC

j_call: TRBJ2-3
d_call: TRBD1
clone_size: -
v_call: TRBV11-2
cdr3_aa: CASSLPEQQGATDTQYF
cdr3_nt: TGTGCCAGCAGCTTACCCGAACAACAGGGGGCAACAGATACGCAGTATTTT

j_call: TRBJ2-7
d_call: -
clone_size: -
v_call: TRBV2
cdr3_aa: CASSADYEQYF
cdr3_nt: TGTGCCAGCAGTGCAGACTACGAGCAGTACTTC

j_call: TRBJ2-1
d_call: -
clone_size: -
v_call: TRBV19
cdr3_aa: CATAGGRGSYNEQFF
cdr3_nt: TGTGCCACCGCCGGAGGCCGAGGGTCCTACAATGAGCAGTTCTTC

j_call: TRBJ1-2
d_call: -
clone_size: -
v_call: TRBV5-4
cdr3_aa: CASSFGWGEGYTF
cdr3_nt: TGTGCCAGCAGCTTCGGGTGGGGTGAGGGCTACACCTTC

j_call: TRBJ2-1
d_call: -
clone_size: -
v_call: TRBV18
cdr3_aa: CASSPRSTGDSIDEQFF
cdr3_nt: TGTGCCAGCTCACCACGATCAACGGGAGACAGCATCGATGAGCAGTTCTTC

j_call: TRBJ1-1
d_call: -
clone_size: -
v_call: TRBV5-8
cdr3_aa: CASSFILNTEAFF
cdr3_nt: TGTGCCAGCAGCTTTATTCTGAACACTGAAGCTTTCTTT

j_call: TRBJ2-7
d_call: TRBD1
clone_size: -
v_call: TRBV4-2
cdr3_aa: CASSKGQAIYEQYF
cdr3_nt: TGTGCCAGCAGCAAGGGACAGGCCATCTACGAGCAGTACTTC

j_call: TRBJ2-2
d_call: -
clone_size: -
v_call: TRBV9
cdr3_aa: CASSDRLTGELFF
cdr3_nt: TGTGCCAGCAGCGATCGACTAACCGGGGAGCTGTTTTTT

j_call: TRBJ2-1
d_call: -
clone_size: -
v_call: TRBV27
cdr3_aa: CASSFSQEGEQFF
cdr3_nt: TGTGCCAGCAGTTTCTCACAGGAAGGTGAGCAGTTCTTC

j_call: TRBJ2-4
d_call: TRBD1
clone_size: -
v_call: TRBV11-3
cdr3_aa: CASSLGEGANIQYF
cdr3_nt: TGTGCCAGCAGCTTAGGCGAGGGGGCGAACATTCAGTACTTC

j_call: TRBJ2-1
d_call: TRBD2
clone_size: -
v_call: TRBV2
cdr3_aa: CASREEGNPGNNEQFF
cdr3_nt: TGTGCCAGCCGGGAGGAAGGAAACCCCGGAAACAATGAGCAGTTCTTC

j_call: TRBJ1-4
d_call: -
clone_size: -
v_call: TRBV5-1
cdr3_aa: CASSLVAGSNEKLFF
cdr3_nt: TGCGCCAGCAGCTTGGTGGCAGGATCTAATGAAAAACTGTTTTTT

j_call: TRBJ1-2
d_call: -
clone_size: -
v_call: TRBV28
cdr3_aa: CASSPRGGYGYTF
cdr3_nt: TGTGCCAGCAGTCCCCGGGGGGGGTACGGCTACACCTTC

j_call: TRBJ2-1
d_call: TRBD1
clone_size: -
v_call: TRBV4-1
cdr3_aa: CASSQVPGGNEQFF
cdr3_nt: TGCGCCAGCAGCCAAGTCCCAGGGGGCAATGAGCAGTTCTTC

j_call: TRBJ2-5
d_call: -
clone_size: -
v_call: TRBV30
cdr3_aa: CAWSGRGETQYF
cdr3_nt: TGTGCCTGGAGTGGACGGGGAGAGACCCAGTACTTC

j_call: TRBJ2-2
d_call: -
clone_size: -
v_call: TRBV11-3
cdr3_aa: CASSRPSGNTGELFF
cdr3_nt: TGTGCCAGCAGCCGCCCCAGTGGGAACACCGGGGAGCTGTTTTTT